These T cell receptor beta chains were read from a single sample in a study of beta chain features in type 1 diabetes. Data came from immunoSEQ multiplex PCR; TCRdb stores just in-frame clones and leaves some out. The data show a few hundred thousand clones, around 19% seen once. The material sequenced was naive CD4+ T cells from blood. These receptors were taken from a woman between 18 and 29 years old in good health. Each CDR3 is given with its conserved first and last residue. The D gene is left open where the match is weak. Some rows have no size entry. The others give once, few or many, or a class for an expanded clone.

clone size,J gene,V gene,D gene,CDR3 DNA,CDR3 protein
NA,TRBJ2-6,TRBV30,NA,TGTGCCTCCCCGCGGCACTCTGGGGCCAACGTCCTGACTTTC,CASPRHSGANVLTF
NA,TRBJ1-2,TRBV5-1,NA,TGCGCCAGCAGCTCGGACTCCACCTATGGCTACACCTTC,CASSSDSTYGYTF
NA,TRBJ1-1,TRBV7-9,TRBD1,TGTGCCAGCAGCTTGGCGGGACAGATGAACACTGAAGCTTTCTTT,CASSLAGQMNTEAFF
few,TRBJ2-1,TRBV5-1,TRBD2,TGCGCCAGCAGCTTGGCCCCCCTAGCGGGGTCCAATGAGCAGTTCTTC,CASSLAPLAGSNEQFF
few,TRBJ1-5,TRBV7-2,TRBD1,TGTGCCAGCAGCCTCAGACAGGGGACTCAGCCCCAGCATTTT,CASSLRQGTQPQHF
few,TRBJ2-7,TRBV29-1,TRBD1,TGCAGCGTTGTGGGACAGGGTGGCGACGAGCAGTACTTC,CSVVGQGGDEQYF
NA,TRBJ2-3,TRBV6-1,NA,TGTGCCAGCAGTGAAAGCGGGAGCACAGATACGCAGTATTTT,CASSESGSTDTQYF
few,TRBJ2-1,TRBV5-1,TRBD1,TGCGCCAGCAGCTCGATGCCGGGACAGGGGCACAATGAGCAGTTCTTC,CASSSMPGQGHNEQFF
few,TRBJ2-2,TRBV5-1,NA,TGCGCCAGCAGCTTAGGCGGGACCGGGGAGCTGTTTTTT,CASSLGGTGELFF
few,TRBJ2-5,TRBV7-9,NA,TGTGCCAGCAGTCAATGGGGACAACCCCAAGAGACCCAGTACTTC,CASSQWGQPQETQYF